The 9 T cell receptor beta chains below were found in one sample sequenced in a study of T cells in localized non-small cell lung cancer. The method was immunoSEQ multiplex PCR; TCRdb's version includes in-frame clones alone and lacks a portion of them. The sample holds roughly 16,000 clones, roughly 84% seen once. The source was peripheral blood, collected before any cancer treatment. The source of these receptors is a male donor aged 60 or over with stage I lung adenocarcinoma.

The chain combines TRBV7-2 with TRBJ2-5; D might be TRBD1 or TRBD2, each matching 6 bases. This CDR3 is built from 13 residues. CDR1 and CDR2 from the germline V gene are SGHTA and FQGNSA. V lost 1 base and J 5 bases, leaving 8 bases between the germline ends. This chain's CDR3 is CASSLGRGETQYF. The CDR3 region has the DNA TGTGCCAGCAGCTTAGGGAGGGGGGAGACCCAGTACTTC.

This clone was observed a single time. The chain recombines TRBV9 with TRBJ2-1; 8 bases are shared with TRBD1. The CDR3 runs to 15 residues. V lost 6 bases and J lost 7; bases outside the gene matches: 12. Germline lookup yields CDR1 SGDLS and CDR2 YYNGEE. The CDR3 protein is CASTNQGAPRNEQFF. CDR3 DNA sequence: TGTGCCAGCACCAACCAGGGGGCGCCCCGGAATGAGCAGTTCTTC.

V is TRBV10-2 and J is TRBJ2-1, with D unclear. The CDR3 is made up of 12 amino acids. Germline V gives CDR1 WSHSY, CDR2 SAAADI. Trimming stripped 4 bases from V and 12 bases from J, with 13 bases between. The CDR3 DNA reads TGCGCCAGCAGTGGCCCAGGCCTGGGGCAGTTCTTC. This sequence encodes CASSGPGLGQFF.

The rearrangement links TRBV6-6 to TRBJ2-2; 7 bases are shared with TRBD2. V dropped 2 bases and J dropped 5; count of bases not matched to a gene: 8. Germline-derived CDR1 and CDR2 are MNHNY and SVGAGI (reference sequence). The CDR3 sequence is 16 residues long. The chain's CDR3 is CASSYGRGRRTGELFF. The DNA for the CDR3 is TGTGCCAGCAGTTACGGGCGCGGGAGAAGAACCGGGGAGCTGTTTTTT.

This chain joins TRBV7-2 and TRBJ1-6; no firm D call. V was cut by 5 bases and J by 7 bases, with 9 bases left in between. The CDR3 loop spans 13 amino acids. Germline CDR1 SGHTA, CDR2 FQGNSA. CDR3 protein: CASSPWENSPLHF. CDR3 coding DNA: TGTGCCAGCAGCCCCTGGGAGAATTCACCCCTCCACTTT.

This chain joins TRBV4-3 and TRBJ1-4, with D possibly matching TRBD1 (5 bases). Trimming left V 0 bases short and J 2 bases short, with 16 bases between. From germline, CDR1 is LGHNA and CDR2 YSLEER. The CDR3 consists of 18 residues. The chain's CDR3 is CASSQDNRWGATNEKLFF. CDR3 DNA sequence: TGCGCCAGCAGCCAAGACAACAGGTGGGGAGCGACTAATGAAAAACTGTTTTTT.

This clone has a handful of counts. The chain is built from TRBV9 and TRBJ2-3, with 8 bases fitting TRBD1. Looked up from germline, CDR1 is SGDLS and CDR2 is YYNGEE. V lost 0 bases, J lost 2 bases, and 2 bases stayed unmatched. This CDR3 contains 15 residues. The CDR3 loop is CASSVEGQVTDTQYF. CDR3 DNA sequence: TGTGCCAGCAGCGTAGAGGGACAGGTCACAGATACGCAGTATTTT.

V is TRBV7-2 and J is TRBJ1-2, with D tentatively TRBD1 (5 bases). Deletions cut 5 bases from V and 4 bases from J, with 14 bases between. The CDR3 loop spans 14 amino acids. The V gene's germline CDR1 is SGHTA and CDR2 FQGNSA. The CDR3 region is CASSPGWGAYGYTF. CDR3 coding DNA: TGTGCCAGCAGCCCAGGGTGGGGAGCCTATGGCTACACCTTC.

The V and J genes are TRBV27 and TRBJ2-5; 10 bases match TRBD2. Unmatched junction bases numbered 13, after V lost 8 bases and J lost 4 bases. The CDR3 has 16 residues. Per the germline V gene, CDR1 is MNHEY and CDR2 is SMNVEV (reference sequence). The CDR3 reads CASSPLVAGGRETQYF. In DNA form, the CDR3 reads TGTGCCAGCTCACCCTTGGTAGCGGGGGGTCGAGAGACCCAGTACTTC.